This TCR beta chain stems from a study of T cell responses to AZD1222 COVID-19 vaccine. Overall study findings and caveats: Only five to seven individuals given AZD1222 were seropositive at baseline.

CDR1 and CDR2 (germline): MDHEN, SYDVKM. This CDR3 has 15 amino acids. J was trimmed by 3 bases and V by 3 bases; bases with no gene match: 1. TCRdb's table, derived via immunoSEQ multiplex PCR, lists solely in-frame clones and lacks some. The sample contains roughly 270,000 clones, 90% to 95% of which appear only once. A remark on this clone: Its antigen is as yet unknown.

The starting material was peripheral blood, obtained 28 days after the second AZD1222 dose. The TCR originated in an adult who received the AZD1222 COVID-19 vaccine. V usage is TRBV28 and J usage is TRBJ2-2; 10 positions agree with TRBD2. The CDR3 loop is CASSFLAGDTGELFF. CDR3 nucleotides: TGTGCCAGCAGTTTTCTAGCGGGAGACACCGGGGAGCTGTTTTTT. Filled out from reference TRBV28 and TRBJ2-2, the complete variable domain reads DVKVTQSSRYLVKRTGEKVFLECVQDMDHENMFWYRQDPGLGLRLIYFSYDVKMKEKGDIPEGYSVSREKKERFSLILESASTNQTSMYLCASSFLAGDTGELFFGEGSRLTVL.